The clone carrying this T cell receptor (beta chain) was seen many times. Its target is unknown. TCRdb reprocessed the 5' RACE reads via MiXCR and lists one record per CDR3 protein. The sample shows some 250,000 distinct CDR3 sequences, 3.6% of them seen only once. J lost 4 bases, V lost 3 bases, and 4 bases had no gene match. The CDR3 length is 14 residues. Per the germline V gene, CDR1 is DFQATT and CDR2 is SNEGSKA (reference sequence). This record comes from a study of T cells after yellow fever vaccination. Study observations and caveats: Most clones from primary vaccination resurfaced after the booster (under 97% CD4, approximately 87% CD8).

This receptor was identified in a man aged 18 to 29 who received the YFV17D yellow fever vaccine. This rearrangement joins TRBV20-1 to TRBJ2-7, with 12 bases matching TRBD2. This sample comprised PBMCs, obtained 15 days after the yellow fever booster vaccination. The CDR3, as DNA: TGCAGTGCTAGTCTAGCGGGGGGGCGATACGAGCAGTACGTC. As protein: CSASLAGGRYEQYV.